These 27 T cell receptor beta chains were sequenced from one sample in a study of CD8 T cells in ankylosing spondylitis. TCRdb reprocessed the 5' RACE reads with MiXCR, giving one entry per CDR3 protein. The sample carries tens of thousands of distinct CDR3 sequences, 5.5% to 7.5% recorded once. What was sequenced was blood, either unsorted or a sorted T cell fraction (not recorded which). The receptors originated from a male donor with ankylosing spondylitis or in good health (not recorded which).

The chain carries TRBV12-1 and TRBJ2-2. TRBV12-1 is termed a pseudogene. CDR3 length: 14 residues. The CDR3 here is CAMSFGLISGELFF. DNA of the CDR3: TGTGCCATGAGCTTTGGGCTCATCTCCGGGGAGCTGTTTTTT.

Only a few counts were recorded for this clonotype. CDR3 DNA: TGCGCCAGCAGTCAACAAAGTGGGGAGACCCAGTACTTC. Amino acid sequence: CASSQQSGETQYF. The rearrangement uses TRBV23-1 and TRBJ2-5; D not certain. TRBV23-1 belongs to the ORF category, with a function that is uncertain. V dropped 2 bases and J dropped 5 bases, with 9 bases sitting between them. CDR3 length: 13 amino acids.

By share, this clonotype ranks as medium-sized (0.01 to 0.1%). Written as DNA, the CDR3 is TGTGCCACCAGTGATCCGACTTCCAGGGTTCGAGGCACCGGGGAGCTGTTTTTT. This encodes CATSDPTSRVRGTGELFF. This chain uses TRBV24-1 with TRBJ2-2, with a weak D call TRBD1 (5 bases). With 3 bases removed from V and 4 bases from J, the gap between germline ends came to 20 bases. Germline lookup yields CDR1 KGHDR and CDR2 SFDVKD. The CDR3 length is 18 residues.

This clonotype has a count of ten or more. The chain joins TRBV20-1 to TRBJ1-1; 8 nucleotides line up with TRBD1. The CDR3 has 12 amino acids. Germline CDR1 DFQATT, CDR2 SNEGSKA (reference sequence). V dropped 6 bases and J dropped 4; count of bases not matched to a gene: 4. Here the CDR3 DNA reads TGCAGTGCCTCGACAGGGGCCACTGAAGCTTTCTTT. Protein: CSASTGATEAFF.

Concerning this clonotype: Just one base apart from a much larger clone, this may be a read error. The V and J genes are TRBV6-5 and TRBJ2-5; D is possibly TRBD1 (5 bases). The CDR3 sequence is 14 residues long. Germline CDR1 and CDR2: MNHEY and SVGAGI. The CDR3 loop is CANSYSSGQETQYF. The CDR3 DNA reads TGTGCCAACAGTTACTCCTCAGGGCAAGAGACCCAGTACTTC.

The sample holds many counts of this clonotype. The genes are TRBV3-1 and TRBJ2-1; possibly TRBD2 for D (6 bases). Deletions cut 0 bases from V and 2 bases from J, with 20 bases between. CDR1 LGHDT and CDR2 YNNKEL come from the germline V gene (reference sequence). The CDR3 runs 19 residues. The CDR3 region is CASSQELGGKRGPYNEQFF. In nucleotides, the CDR3 is TGTGCCAGCAGCCAAGAACTGGGCGGGAAGAGGGGTCCCTACAATGAGCAGTTCTTC.

This clonotype has at least ten counts. This rearrangement joins TRBV29-1 to TRBJ1-2; D is unclear. Germline lookup yields CDR1 SQVTM and CDR2 ANQGSEA. This CDR3 contains 13 residues. Trimming took off 3 bases at V and 6 bases at J, with 14 bases between the two ends. CDR3 protein: CSVDGRALHGYTF. Written as DNA, the CDR3 is TGCAGCGTTGACGGGAGGGCGTTGCATGGCTACACCTTC.

This clonotype was detected ten times or more. This sequence joins TRBV20-1 and TRBJ1-1; the D is unclear. This CDR3 has 11 amino acids. V was cut by 7 bases and J by 8 bases, with 14 bases left in between. Germline loops: CDR1 DFQATT, CDR2 SNEGSKA (reference sequence). The CDR3 sequence is CSVAVGREAFF. Written as DNA, the CDR3 is TGCAGTGTTGCGGTAGGGCGGGAAGCTTTCTTT.

This clonotype was picked up many times. The chain uses TRBV4-2 and TRBJ2-7; 8 bases are shared with TRBD2. With V trimmed by 4 bases and J by 6 bases, 11 bases remained unmatched. CDR1 is LGHNA and CDR2 is YNFKEQ in the germline V gene. This CDR3 is 15 amino acids long. CDR3 DNA sequence: TGTGCCAGCAGCCCAGCAGAGGGACTAGGAGGCGAGCAGTACTTC. Residues: CASSPAEGLGGEQYF.

This clonotype was counted ten times or more. The chain couples TRBV29-1 to TRBJ1-3, with D hard to call. V lost 1 base, J lost 8 bases, and 9 bases lay in between. Germline V gene sequence: CDR1 SQVTM, CDR2 ANQGSEA. This CDR3 is 12 amino acids long. Here the CDR3 DNA reads TGCAGCGTTGAAGTTCGGTCGGACACCATATATTTT. Translating it yields CSVEVRSDTIYF.

This clonotype was detected many times. The rearrangement uses TRBV6-4 and TRBJ1-3; D is uncertain. Trimming cost V 7 bases and J 0 bases, with 10 bases left between them. The CDR3 covers 14 residues. Germline assignment: CDR1 MRHNA and CDR2 SNTAGT. CDR3: CASNGPASGNTIYF. The CDR3 DNA reads TGTGCCAGCAACGGGCCCGCCTCTGGAAACACCATATATTTT.

The table lists this clonotype with many counts. The gene calls are TRBV27 and TRBJ2-7; D is perhaps TRBD1 (5 bases). The CDR3 runs 16 residues. The V and J ends lost 2 bases and 1 base respectively, with 15 bases between them. Germline CDR1 MNHEY, CDR2 SMNVEV (reference sequence). CDR3 amino acids: CASSLKFADISYEQYF. The DNA of the CDR3 is TGTGCCAGCAGTTTAAAGTTCGCGGACATTTCCTACGAGCAGTACTTC.

This clonotype was seen at least ten times. The rearrangement uses TRBV20-1 and TRBJ2-5, with 16 bases identical to TRBD2. The CDR3 extends over 17 amino acids. With 2 bases clipped from V and 4 bases from J, the junction kept 7 bases outside the gene matches. The germline gives CDR1 DFQATT, CDR2 SNEGSKA (reference sequence). The CDR3 sequence: CSARWGLAGGMGETQYF. The CDR3 bases are TGCAGTGCTAGATGGGGACTAGCGGGAGGGATGGGAGAGACCCAGTACTTC.

CDR3 sequence: CAWSVQGTRSMFF. The CDR3 coding sequence is TGTGCCTGGAGTGTACAAGGGACTAGAAGCATGTTCTTC. The chain is built from TRBV30 and TRBJ2-1; 8 nucleotides align to TRBD2. CDR1 GTSNPN and CDR2 SVGIG come from the germline V gene (reference sequence). Losses at the gene ends were 0 bases for V and 15 bases for J; bases not matched to a gene: 10. The CDR3 spans 13 residues.

This clonotype was seen many times. The CDR3 region is CASSPGDSYEQYF. CDR3 nucleotides: TGTGCCAGCAGCCCAGGGGACTCCTACGAGCAGTACTTC. This chain connects TRBV9 to TRBJ2-7; D is perhaps TRBD1 (6 bases). Germline CDR1 and CDR2: SGDLS and YYNGEE. This CDR3 is built from 13 residues. V was shortened by 4 bases and J by 0 bases, with 8 bases between the two germline ends.

This clonotype was seen many times. The chain uses TRBV7-8 and TRBJ1-1, with TRBD1 matching 9 bases. CDR3 length equals 15 residues. Germline assignment: CDR1 SGHVS and CDR2 FQNEAQ. Unmatched junction bases numbered 7, after V lost 4 bases and J lost 4 bases. The CDR3 DNA follows: TGTGCCAGCAGCTCCCGACAGGGGGATGGCACTGAAGCTTTCTTT. This sequence encodes CASSSRQGDGTEAFF.

This clonotype was found many times. V is TRBV18 and J is TRBJ2-2; 8 bases map to TRBD2. V shed 9 bases and J 4 bases; nucleotides not matched to a gene: 13. The germline gives CDR1 KGHSH, CDR2 LQKENI. The CDR3 length is 16 residues. The CDR3 loop reads CASRTAGDPSTGELFF. In nucleotides, the CDR3 is TGTGCCAGTCGTACAGCGGGGGACCCAAGCACCGGGGAGCTGTTTTTT.

This clonotype showed up many times. The gene calls are TRBV5-4 and TRBJ2-7; 14 nucleotides agree with TRBD2. The CDR3 has 15 residues. Germline-derived CDR1 and CDR2 are SGHNT and YYREEE (reference sequence). V dropped 4 bases and J dropped 8; count of bases not matched to a gene: 8. CDR3 in DNA: TGTGCCAGCAGCATCGGGACTAGCGGGAGTTGGCAGCAGTACTTC. It is translated as CASSIGTSGSWQQYF.

In its sample, this clonotype was seen many times. This sequence joins TRBV24-1 and TRBJ1-5; the match to TRBD1 covers 7 bases. Germline CDR1 reads KGHDR; CDR2 reads SFDVKD. With 7 bases clipped from V and 7 bases from J, the junction kept 9 bases outside the gene matches. This CDR3 is built from 14 residues. The DNA of the CDR3 is TGTGCCACCAGCGGGACAGCGGCGTACCAGCCCCAGCATTTT. It yields the protein CATSGTAAYQPQHF.

The sample holds many counts of this clonotype. V and J are TRBV16 and TRBJ2-7; 8 positions match TRBD2. This CDR3 has 15 amino acids. The germline V gene has CDR1 KGHSY and CDR2 FQNENV. J was trimmed by 6 bases and V by 3 bases; bases with no gene match: 10. The CDR3 nucleotides are TGTGCCAGCAGCCACCTCTCCGGGACTAGTTCCGAGCAGTACTTC. Translated: CASSHLSGTSSEQYF.

In this sample, this clonotype turned up many times. The chain links TRBV28 to TRBJ1-2; no firm D call. Trimming stripped 2 bases from V and 6 bases from J, with 10 bases between. In germline, CDR1 is MDHEN, CDR2 SYDVKM. This CDR3 is 13 amino acids long. The CDR3 here is CASSLLGGDGYTF. The CDR3 DNA reads as TGTGCCAGCAGTTTACTTGGTGGGGATGGCTACACCTTC.

CDR3 in DNA: TGTGCCATCAGTGAGTTAAGGAAACTCACCGGGGAGCTGTTTTTT. This sequence encodes CAISELRKLTGELFF. The chain recombines TRBV10-3 with TRBJ2-2; D is unclear. CDR3 length: 15 residues. V was shortened by 1 base and J by 4 bases, with 10 bases between the two germline ends. Germline CDR1 reads ENHRY; CDR2 reads SYGVKD.

This clonotype was detected many times. The V and J genes are TRBV13 and TRBJ2-5; D gene uncertain. This CDR3 is 13 amino acids long. V gave up 5 bases and J gave up 6 bases, with 13 bases separating them. Germline CDR1 PRHDT, CDR2 FYEKMQ (reference sequence). The CDR3 here is CASSRDKLKTQYF. In DNA form, the CDR3 reads TGTGCCAGCAGCCGCGACAAATTGAAGACCCAGTACTTC.

This clonotype has at least ten counts. The V and J genes are TRBV7-8 and TRBJ2-1, with TRBD1 as a possible D gene (6 bases). Germline CDR1 SGHVS, CDR2 FQNEAQ. The germline V and J ends were trimmed by 5 bases and 4 bases, with 12 bases remaining between them. This CDR3 is 14 amino acids long. The chain's CDR3 is CASSLWTDYNEQFF. The CDR3 region has the DNA TGTGCCAGCAGCCTTTGGACAGATTACAATGAGCAGTTCTTC. Full variable domain (missing parts from reference TRBV7-8 and TRBJ2-1): GAGVSQSPRYKVAKRGQDVALRCDPISGHVSLFWYQQALGQGPEFLTYFQNEAQLDKSGLPSDRFFAERPEGSVSTLKIQRTQQEDSAVYLCASSLWTDYNEQFFGPGTRLTVL.

This clonotype has at least ten counts. This chain links TRBV7-9 with TRBJ2-7; D gene unclear. Germline CDR1 and CDR2: SEHNR and FQNEAQ (reference sequence). V shed 5 bases and J shed 2 bases, with 13 bases lying between them. There are 14 residues in the CDR3. In DNA, the CDR3 is TGTGCCAGCAGCCTGGCAGGAGCACCCTACGAGCAGTACTTC. This encodes CASSLAGAPYEQYF.

The V call is TRBV5-1, the J call TRBJ2-6; D assignment may be TRBD1 or TRBD2 (5 bases each). The germline V gene has CDR1 SGHRS and CDR2 YFSETQ. This CDR3 is built from 15 residues. Trimming took off 6 bases at V and 3 bases at J, with 13 bases between the two ends. The CDR3: CASTGRTSGANVLTF. In DNA, the CDR3 is TGCGCCAGCACGGGAAGGACAAGTGGGGCCAACGTCCTGACTTTC.

This clonotype showed up many times. The rearrangement uses TRBV27 and TRBJ1-3; D gene unclear. This CDR3 region has 15 residues. The ends were cut back, 4 bases at V and 2 bases at J, with 12 bases in the middle. Germline-derived CDR1 and CDR2 are MNHEY and SMNVEV (reference sequence). The CDR3 loop reads CASSSNRWTGNTIYF. CDR3 sequence (DNA): TGTGCCAGCAGTTCTAATAGGTGGACTGGAAACACCATATATTTT.